Shown below are 31 T cell receptor beta chains from a single sample sequenced in a study of technical replicates of blood from a handful of donors. TCRdb's table, derived via immunoSEQ multiplex PCR, lists solely in-frame clones and lacks some. The table has fewer than 95,000 clones, around nine tenths seen once; the top ten hold 0.2% to 0.25%. Sequences were obtained from T cells isolated from PBMCs. The source is a human donor in good health.

J is TRBJ1-1 and V is TRBV18, with D possibly matching TRBD1 (5 bases). Trimming left V 0 bases short and J 5 bases short, with 10 bases between. The V gene's germline CDR1 is KGHSH and CDR2 LQKENI. The CDR3 totals 14 residues. This chain's CDR3 is CASSPPAQGTEAFF. CDR3 DNA: TGTGCCAGCTCACCACCGGCCCAGGGAACTGAAGCTTTCTTT.

The chain joins TRBV2 to TRBJ1-2; TRBD1 matches 7 bases. The CDR3 is 12 amino acids. The V gene's germline CDR1 is SNHLY and CDR2 FYNNEI. V gave up 10 bases and J gave up 4 bases; unmatched junction bases: 6. The CDR3 bases are TGTGCCATTACAGGGGAGAGCTATGGCTACACCTTC. Encoded protein: CAITGESYGYTF.

The gene calls are TRBV28 and TRBJ2-7, with D uncertain. This CDR3 has 11 residues. CDR1 and CDR2 (germline): MDHEN, SYDVKM. V lost 4 bases and J 5 bases, leaving 6 bases between the germline ends. The CDR3 nucleotides read TGTGCCAGCAGTTACACCCACGAGCAGTACTTC. It yields the protein CASSYTHEQYF.

The genes are TRBV28 and TRBJ2-7; D not certain. Germline assignment: CDR1 MDHEN and CDR2 SYDVKM. Trimming removed 2 bases from V and 2 bases from J, with 10 bases in between. The CDR3 extends over 14 amino acids. CDR3 protein: CASSLTTHTYEQYF. The CDR3 DNA is TGTGCCAGCAGTTTAACCACCCACACCTACGAGCAGTACTTC.

The chain employs TRBV7-9 and TRBJ2-7; 8 nucleotides match TRBD1. Germline V gives CDR1 SEHNR, CDR2 FQNEAQ (reference sequence). J was trimmed by 5 bases and V by 1 base; bases with no gene match: 7. The CDR3 is 15 residues long. The CDR3 is CASSLGTGRTDEQYF. The CDR3 DNA reads TGTGCCAGCAGCTTAGGGACAGGGAGGACGGACGAGCAGTACTTC.

The chain combines TRBV28 with TRBJ2-7; possibly TRBD1 for D (5 bases). The CDR3 is made up of 15 amino acids. Germline V gene lookup returns CDR1 MDHEN and CDR2 SYDVKM. Between the trimmed V and J ends, which lost 3 bases and 0 bases, there was a span of 12 bases. The CDR3 spells CASSLKQAPSYEQYF. For the CDR3, the DNA is TGTGCCAGCAGTTTGAAACAGGCCCCCTCCTACGAGCAGTACTTC. Full variable domain (outside the CDR3, taken from reference TRBV28 and TRBJ2-7): DVKVTQSSRYLVKRTGEKVFLECVQDMDHENMFWYRQDPGLGLRLIYFSYDVKMKEKGDIPEGYSVSREKKERFSLILESASTNQTSMYLCASSLKQAPSYEQYFGPGTRLTVT.

The rearrangement joins TRBV28 to TRBJ2-1; tentatively, D is TRBD2 (6 bases). Germline-derived CDR1 and CDR2 are MDHEN and SYDVKM. V gave up 6 bases and J gave up 6 bases, with 15 bases separating them. The CDR3 runs 14 residues. The CDR3 protein is CASSHRLGGNEQFF. CDR3 DNA: TGTGCCAGCAGCCACAGACTAGGTGGCAATGAGCAGTTCTTC.

The table lists this clone with a count of one. The chain has TRBV28 and TRBJ1-5; 8 bases map to TRBD1. Germline V lookup: CDR1 MDHEN, CDR2 SYDVKM. Unmatched junction bases numbered 4, after V lost 9 bases and J lost 0 bases. CDR3 length: 14 residues. The CDR3 protein is CASEQGGSNQPQHF. CDR3 in DNA: TGTGCCAGTGAACAGGGGGGTAGCAATCAGCCCCAGCATTTT.

The chain couples TRBV2 to TRBJ2-1, with 9 positions matching TRBD2. This CDR3 has 15 amino acids. Germline CDR1 and CDR2: SNHLY and FYNNEI. The ends lost 6 bases at V and 7 bases at J; junction bases unmatched: 10. The CDR3 here is CASSLILAGKNEQFF. The CDR3 DNA sequence: TGTGCCAGCAGCCTAATACTAGCGGGTAAAAATGAGCAGTTCTTC.

This chain uses TRBV5-1 with TRBJ2-5, with 8 bases fitting TRBD2. The J segment lost 1 base and the V segment lost 0 bases, leaving 5 bases of the junction unmatched. This CDR3 has 16 residues. The germline gives CDR1 SGHRS, CDR2 YFSETQ. The CDR3 region has the DNA TGCGCCAGCAGCTTGGCTCAGCGGGGGATCCAAGAGACCCAGTACTTC. This codes for CASSLAQRGIQETQYF.

The rearrangement uses TRBV4-1 and TRBJ2-7; D remains ambiguous. This CDR3 is 14 amino acids long. Germline CDR1 MGHRA, CDR2 YSYEKL. V gave up 0 bases and J gave up 3 bases, with 9 bases separating them. In DNA, the CDR3 is TGCGCCAGCAGCCAAGACGGTCAATACTACGAGCAGTACTTC. Encoded protein: CASSQDGQYYEQYF.

The rearrangement uses TRBV29-1 and TRBJ2-3; 7 positions match TRBD2. CDR3 length equals 15 residues. The ends lost 2 bases at V and 8 bases at J; junction bases unmatched: 13. Germline V gene data show CDR1 as SQVTM and CDR2 as ANQGSEA. The CDR3 nucleotides read TGCAGCGTTGAAACGGCGGGGGACTTCTACGGTACGCAGTATTTT. Residues: CSVETAGDFYGTQYF.

The V and J genes are TRBV9 and TRBJ2-5; 8 bases agree with TRBD2. The CDR3 runs 15 residues. Losses at the gene ends were 3 bases for V and 5 bases for J; bases not matched to a gene: 9. Germline CDR1 SGDLS, CDR2 YYNGEE. The CDR3 DNA follows: TGTGCCAGCAGCGCCATAGCGGGGCTGGGGGAGACCCAGTACTTC. This translates into CASSAIAGLGETQYF.

This rearrangement joins TRBV10-2 to TRBJ1-1; 7 nucleotides align to TRBD1. The CDR3 runs to 16 residues. Germline V gives CDR1 WSHSY, CDR2 SAAADI. The ends lost 4 bases at V and 0 bases at J; junction bases unmatched: 8. CDR3 amino acids: CASSAVRDSLNTEAFF. For the CDR3, the DNA is TGCGCCAGCAGTGCAGTGAGGGACAGCCTGAACACTGAAGCTTTCTTT.

The chain combines TRBV4-1 with TRBJ2-5; 11 positions match TRBD1. The CDR3 has 18 residues. V dropped 0 bases and J dropped 7; count of bases not matched to a gene: 13. In germline, CDR1 is MGHRA, CDR2 YSYEKL. CDR3 sequence reads: CASSQEFGTGGGLRTQYF. CDR3 coding DNA: TGCGCCAGCAGCCAAGAGTTTGGGACAGGGGGTGGTTTAAGGACCCAGTACTTC.

The rearrangement joins TRBV4-1 to TRBJ2-7; TRBD2 aligns across 8 bases. V shed 2 bases and J 3 bases; nucleotides not matched to a gene: 3. CDR3 length: 14 amino acids. Germline values: CDR1 MGHRA, CDR2 YSYEKL. The CDR3 reads CASSQQLADYEQYF. CDR3 nucleotide sequence: TGCGCCAGCAGCCAACAACTAGCGGACTACGAGCAGTACTTC.

The chain recombines TRBV5-8 with TRBJ2-7, with 8 bases identical to TRBD2. The CDR3 has 14 amino acids. Germline CDR1 is SGHTS and CDR2 is YDEGEE. V gave up 9 bases and J gave up 2 bases; unmatched junction bases: 10. The CDR3 loop is CATTTGGAAYEQYF. CDR3 bases: TGTGCCACCACAACGGGGGGGGCAGCCTACGAGCAGTACTTC.

This sequence joins TRBV5-1 and TRBJ1-4, with 9 positions matching TRBD1. CDR1 and CDR2 (germline): SGHRS, YFSETQ. V lost 2 bases and J lost 8; bases outside the gene matches: 7. CDR3 size: 15 residues. For the CDR3, the DNA is TGCGCCAGCAGCTTTGGGACAGGGCCCCTAGAAAAACTGTTTTTT. It translates to CASSFGTGPLEKLFF.

The DNA for the CDR3 is TGCAGCGTTATGGAGGCAGGCCAGAACACTGAAGCTTTCTTT. Translated, it gives CSVMEAGQNTEAFF. The chain joins TRBV29-1 to TRBJ1-1, with D unresolved. The germline V gene encodes CDR1 SQVTM and CDR2 ANQGSEA. V gave up 5 bases and J gave up 1 base, with 14 bases separating them. The CDR3 has 14 amino acids.

The chain uses TRBV5-1 and TRBJ2-7; D not certain. The CDR3 is made up of 14 amino acids. V shed 0 bases and J shed 0 bases, with 7 bases lying between them. CDR1 is SGHRS, CDR2 YFSETQ, per germline. The DNA of the CDR3 is TGCGCCAGCAGCTTGGGAGACATCTCCTACGAGCAGTACTTC. As protein: CASSLGDISYEQYF.

This chain uses TRBV7-7 with TRBJ2-3; D is perhaps TRBD1 (6 bases). In germline, CDR1 is SSHAT, CDR2 FNYEAQ (reference sequence). The CDR3 loop spans 13 amino acids. The ends were cut back, 1 base at V and 6 bases at J, with 8 bases in the middle. CDR3 region: CASSLDRADTQYF. The CDR3 DNA sequence: TGTGCCAGCAGCTTAGACAGGGCGGATACGCAGTATTTT.

The chain carries TRBV28 and TRBJ1-1; possible D gene TRBD1, 6 bases. The CDR3 has 15 residues. Trimming took 6 bases from V and 5 from J, leaving 19 bases between them. Germline V CDR1 and CDR2: MDHEN, SYDVKM. CDR3 protein: CASRVLQGVGTEAFF. The CDR3 bases are TGTGCCAGCAGGGTCCTACAGGGAGTAGGGACTGAAGCTTTCTTT.

The chain is built from TRBV11-2 and TRBJ1-1, with TRBD1 matching 11 bases. V trimming: 5 bases; J trimming: 4 bases; junction bases outside the gene matches: 6. CDR1 is SGHAT and CDR2 is FQNNGV in the germline V gene. CDR3 length: 15 amino acids. CDR3 amino acids: CASSLGGTGGTEAFF. The CDR3 DNA follows: TGTGCCAGCAGCCTTGGGGGGACAGGGGGCACTGAAGCTTTCTTT.

This chain connects TRBV6-5 to TRBJ2-7, with 7 bases matching TRBD1. The V segment lost 6 bases and the J segment 4 bases; nucleotides outside the gene matches: 9. Germline values: CDR1 MNHEY, CDR2 SVGAGI. The CDR3 loop spans 14 amino acids. CDR3 bases: TGTGCCAGCAGACGGGACAGTTTAATATACGAGCAGTACTTC. Its protein product is CASRRDSLIYEQYF.

The V and J genes are TRBV6-5 and TRBJ2-7, with D possibly TRBD1 on 6 matching bases. The CDR3 extends over 15 amino acids. Germline V lookup: CDR1 MNHEY, CDR2 SVGAGI. V dropped 6 bases and J dropped 3 bases, with 18 bases sitting between them. This chain's CDR3 is CASSSPTGEYYEQYF. For the CDR3, the DNA is TGTGCCAGCAGCTCACCGACAGGCGAATACTACGAGCAGTACTTC.

The V and J genes are TRBV7-9 and TRBJ2-3; 8 nucleotides agree with TRBD1. CDR1 and CDR2 (germline): SEHNR, FQNEAQ (reference sequence). This CDR3 region has 17 residues. The ends lost 5 bases at V and 0 bases at J; junction bases unmatched: 10. The CDR3 is CASSPTGTGISTDTQYF. The CDR3 DNA reads TGTGCCAGCAGCCCTACGGGGACAGGAATTAGCACAGATACGCAGTATTTT.

This clone was seen only a few times. This chain connects TRBV7-9 to TRBJ1-3; D call uncertain. V was pared by 5 bases and J by 0 bases, with 14 bases between. CDR1 and CDR2 from the germline V gene are SEHNR and FQNEAQ (reference sequence). CDR3 size: 16 residues. The CDR3 loop is CASSLIQRSSGNTIYF. The CDR3 region has the DNA TGTGCCAGCAGCCTTATTCAGAGGTCCTCTGGAAACACCATATATTTT. Looking up the rest from reference TRBV7-9 and TRBJ1-3 gives the full variable domain: DTGVSQNPRHKITKRGQNVTFRCDPISEHNRLYWYRQTLGQGPEFLTYFQNEAQLEKSRLLSDRFSAERPKGSFSTLEIQRTEQGDSAMYLCASSLIQRSSGNTIYFGEGSWLTVV.

The rearrangement links TRBV7-7 to TRBJ2-5; TRBD2 aligns across 7 bases. Losses at the gene ends were 1 base for V and 4 bases for J; bases not matched to a gene: 9. The CDR3 consists of 16 residues. Germline V gene data show CDR1 as SSHAT and CDR2 as FNYEAQ (reference sequence). CDR3 loop: CASSLGVGREPETQYF. As DNA, the CDR3 is TGTGCCAGCAGCTTAGGTGTCGGGCGGGAGCCAGAGACCCAGTACTTC.

In its sample, this clone was seen once. The chain is built from TRBV5-1 and TRBJ2-7; weak D call: TRBD1 (5 bases). CDR3 length equals 15 residues. The germline V and J ends were trimmed by 4 bases and 2 bases, with 16 bases remaining between them. CDR1 and CDR2 from the germline V gene are SGHRS and YFSETQ. CDR3: CASSPGQGKTYEQYF. As DNA, the CDR3 is TGCGCCAGCAGCCCAGGGCAGGGAAAGACCTACGAGCAGTACTTC.

The V gene is TRBV5-4, the J gene TRBJ1-2; 7 bases agree with TRBD1. The germline V gene has CDR1 SGHNT and CDR2 YYREEE (reference sequence). The CDR3 spans 12 residues. With 7 bases clipped from V and 8 bases from J, the junction kept 8 bases outside the gene matches. This CDR3 is CASSTGSHGYTF. CDR3 DNA sequence: TGTGCCAGCTCGACAGGGTCACACGGCTACACCTTC. Together with reference TRBV5-4 and TRBJ1-2, the CDR3 gives the full variable domain: ETGVTQSPTHLIKTRGQQVTLRCSSQSGHNTVSWYQQALGQGPQFIFQYYREEENGRGNFPPRFSGLQFPNYSSELNVNALELDDSALYLCASSTGSHGYTFGSGTRLTVV.

The V call is TRBV15, the J call TRBJ2-1; perhaps TRBD1 as D (6 bases). Between the trimmed V and J ends, which lost 3 bases and 5 bases, there was a span of 17 bases. The CDR3 has 16 residues. Germline values: CDR1 LNHNV, CDR2 YYDKDF (reference sequence). DNA for the CDR3: TGTGCCACCAGCAGGGAACGACAGGTATTCAACAATGAGCAGTTCTTC. Translating it yields CATSRERQVFNNEQFF.